This T cell receptor (beta chain) was recorded in a study of memory CD4+ T cells and cytomegalovirus serostatus. Single viable CD3+CD4+CD8-CD45RO+ cells were sorted as the memory CD4+ T cells. V lost 1 base to trimming and J lost 3 bases; unmatched junction nucleotides: 6. The CDR3 sequence is 15 residues long. Clones were read by immunoSEQ multiplex PCR, and TCRdb kept only the in-frame ones, dropping some. The data hold under 55,000 clones, with approximately 82% observed a single time. The source of this sequence is an adult in good health and CMV-seropositive. Sequences were obtained from memory CD4+ T cells from blood. The V gene is TRBV5-3, the J gene TRBJ2-5; TRBD2 matches 7 bases. TRBV5-3 is identified as an open reading frame with a role that is uncertain. CDR3 in amino acids: CARSLLASGKETQYF. The CDR3 region has the DNA TGTGCCAGAAGCTTGCTGGCTAGCGGAAAAGAGACCCAGTACTTC.